Listed below are T cell receptor beta chains from one sample, sequenced in a study of blood T cell repertoires in COVID-19. Here immunoSEQ multiplex PCR was the method, and the copy in TCRdb shows in-frame clones only, minus some. The sample yields 140,000 to 150,000 clones, around 90% seen once. Sequencing was done on a sample of PBMCs or T cells enriched from blood (not recorded which). These receptors were obtained from a woman aged 40-49 years who had been exposed to COVID-19. CDR3s include the opening cysteine and the closing phenylalanine or tryptophan. Fields, in order: clone size, J gene, V gene, D gene, CDR3 DNA, CDR3 protein. D genes are given only for firm matches. Size tells how often a clone was seen (once, few, many) or the class of an expanded clone, and some rows leave it out.

>NA|TRBJ2-4|TRBV6-2/TRBV6-3|TRBD1
TGTGCCAGCAGTTACTCGACAGGGGTCCGGTACTTC
CASSYSTGVRYF
>NA|TRBJ2-7|TRBV29-1|TRBD2
TGCAGCGTGGGGATGGGGGGGTCCTACGAGCAGTACTTC
CSVGMGGSYEQYF
>NA|TRBJ1-2|TRBV18|TRBD1
TGTGCCAGCTCACCAGCAGGGGGGAACTATGGCTACACCTTC
CASSPAGGNYGYTF
>once|TRBJ2-2|TRBV9|TRBD2
TGTGCCAGCAGCGCCCAAGGACTAGCGGGAGGGGGCGGGGAGCTGTTTTTT
CASSAQGLAGGGGELFF
>NA|TRBJ2-7|TRBV7-8|NA
TGTGCCAGCAGCGAGCAGGGTTCCTACGAGCAGTACTTC
CASSEQGSYEQYF
>NA|TRBJ2-3|TRBV10-3|NA
TGTGCCATCCGCCGCGGGCCCGACACAGATACGCAGTATTTT
CAIRRGPDTDTQYF
>NA|TRBJ1-5|TRBV20-1|NA
TGCAGTGCTAGTCAAGCCAGGGCAAATCAGCCCCAGCATTTT
CSASQARANQPQHF
>NA|TRBJ1-1|TRBV5-1|NA
TGCGCCAGCAGTGCCGGGGTACTTGAAGCTTTCTTT
CASSAGVLEAFF
>NA|TRBJ1-3|TRBV5-6|TRBD1
TGTGCCAGCAGCTTGGGACAGGGCTACGGAAACACCATATATTTT
CASSLGQGYGNTIYF
>NA|TRBJ1-1|TRBV6-5|NA
TGTGCCAGCAGGGGGCTTGGGGCTTTCTTT
CASRGLGAFF
>NA|TRBJ2-1|TRBV2|TRBD2
TGTGCCAGCAGTGATGGTCCACTAGCGGGGGAGCGACAGTTCTTC
CASSDGPLAGERQFF
>NA|TRBJ2-7|TRBV7-9|NA
TGTGCCAGCAGCTTAAACACCTTCCGCACCGAGCAGTACTTC
CASSLNTFRTEQYF
>NA|TRBJ2-2|TRBV5-1|NA
TGCGCCAGCACGGTTGATACCGGGGAGCTGTTTTTT
CASTVDTGELFF
>NA|TRBJ2-2|TRBV19|NA
TGTGCCAGTAGTATCGAGTTCGCCGGGGAGCTGTTTTTT
CASSIEFAGELFF
>NA|TRBJ2-6|TRBV9|NA
TGTGCCAGCAGCGTACGCCAGGGGCCTAGGTCTGGGGCCAACGTCCTGACTTTC
CASSVRQGPRSGANVLTF
>once|TRBJ2-7|TRBV11-2|TRBD2
TGTGCCAGCAGCTTAACGGCTAGCGGGACCTACGAGCAGTACTTC
CASSLTASGTYEQYF
>NA|TRBJ2-7|TRBV7-9|NA
TGTGCCAGCAGCCGTGACTCCCAACCTTCCTACGAGCAGTACTTC
CASSRDSQPSYEQYF
>NA|TRBJ1-5|TRBV4-3|NA
TGCGCCAGCAGCCAAGATCTTGGCCCGGGGTATAGCAATCAGCCCCAGCATTTT
CASSQDLGPGYSNQPQHF
>NA|TRBJ1-4|TRBV3-1/TRBV3-2|NA
TGTGCCAGCAGCCAAGATCGAGGCAGGGTAAGGGAAAAACTGTTTTTT
CASSQDRGRVREKLFF
>NA|TRBJ1-2|TRBV6-5|NA
TGTGCCAGCAGTTCCCGACAGCCTACCTATGGCTACACCTTC
CASSSRQPTYGYTF
>NA|TRBJ1-1|TRBV24-1|TRBD1
TGTGCCCCAGGGGGGAGCACTGAAGCTTTCTTT
CAPGGSTEAFF
>NA|TRBJ2-3|TRBV29-1|NA
TGCAGCGTTAAGGGGGGAGACAGGGGCACAGATACGCAGTATTTT
CSVKGGDRGTDTQYF
>NA|TRBJ2-2|TRBV11-3|TRBD2
TGTGCCAGCAGCATTAGCGGGGGGGCCGGCGGGGAGCTGTTTTTT
CASSISGGAGGELFF
>NA|TRBJ2-7|TRBV10-3|TRBD1
TGTGCCATCATGGACAGGGCCGACGAGCAGTACTTC
CAIMDRADEQYF
>NA|TRBJ2-3|TRBV7-3|NA
TGTGCCAGCAGCTTAAGGGGGCAGGACAGCACAGATACGCAGTATTTT
CASSLRGQDSTDTQYF
>NA|TRBJ2-1|TRBV5-1|TRBD2
TGCGCCAGCAGCCCGGAAGCGGGGGGCACCTACAATGAGCAGTTCTTC
CASSPEAGGTYNEQFF
>NA|TRBJ1-5|TRBV28|NA
TGTGCCAGCAGTTTATCACGGGGGGTCAACAATCAGCCCCAGCATTTT
CASSLSRGVNNQPQHF
>NA|TRBJ2-5|TRBV25-1|NA
TGTGCCAGCAGTGAATATAAAGGGGCCTCCCAGTACTTC
CASSEYKGASQYF
>NA|TRBJ1-2|TRBV5-1|NA
TGCGCCAGCAGCCCTAGAGGGGGATCAGACTATGGCTACACCTTC
CASSPRGGSDYGYTF
>NA|TRBJ1-1|TRBV12-3/TRBV12-4|TRBD1
TGTGCCAGCAGCCGTGACAGGGTAACTGAAGCTTTCTTT
CASSRDRVTEAFF
>NA|TRBJ2-7|TRBV3-1/TRBV3-2|NA
TGTGCCAGCAGTCGCTCTAGCAGGGGGACTTACGAGCAGTACTTC
CASSRSSRGTYEQYF